Below, 25 T cell receptor beta chains from the same sample are listed, as sequenced in a study of cytomegalovirus exposure and HLA in healthy donors. PCR was performed using 60 Vbeta and 13 Jbeta primers. Produced via immunoSEQ multiplex PCR; TCRdb's table is partial and in-frame only. Among over 85,000 clones listed, approximately 83% were seen once. The material sequenced was PBMCs. These receptors all stem from a man aged 35-49 years in good health and CMV-seronegative.

CDR3 nucleotide sequence: TGTGCCAGCAGCCCCAGGACAGGTTCTACCGGGGAGCTGTTTTTT. Translated, it gives CASSPRTGSTGELFF. The V call is TRBV6-5, the J call TRBJ2-2; 7 nucleotides line up with TRBD1. From germline, CDR1 is MNHEY and CDR2 SVGAGI. With V trimmed by 6 bases and J by 5 bases, 9 bases remained unmatched. This CDR3 comprises 15 residues.

This chain uses TRBV19 with TRBJ1-5; D unresolved. Germline loops: CDR1 LNHDA, CDR2 SQIVND (reference sequence). V gave up 10 bases and J gave up 6 bases, with 13 bases separating them. The CDR3 runs to 12 residues. CDR3 sequence (DNA): TGTGCCACTAGCCCCGGCGGTCAGCCCCAGCATTTT. Amino acid sequence: CATSPGGQPQHF.

The chain combines TRBV6-5 with TRBJ2-6, with 7 bases matching TRBD2. This CDR3 spans 16 amino acids. From germline, CDR1 is MNHEY and CDR2 SVGAGI. With V trimmed by 0 bases and J by 2 bases, 1 base remained unmatched. For the CDR3, the DNA is TGTGCCAGCAGTTACTCGAGCGGGGCTGGGGCCAACGTCCTGACTTTC. This encodes CASSYSSGAGANVLTF.

This rearrangement joins TRBV5-8 to TRBJ1-6; possible D gene TRBD1, 6 bases. Germline loops: CDR1 SGHTS, CDR2 YDEGEE. Trimming stripped 5 bases from V and 0 bases from J, with 12 bases between. The CDR3 is 16 residues long. CDR3 sequence (DNA): TGTGCCAGCAGGCCGACAGGTGACTCCTATAATTCACCCCTCCACTTT. Encoded protein: CASRPTGDSYNSPLHF.

This sequence joins TRBV30 and TRBJ1-1; a weak D match, TRBD1 (5 bases). The length of the CDR3 is 13 residues. Trimming took 4 bases from V and 2 from J, leaving 11 bases between them. The V gene's germline CDR1 is GTSNPN and CDR2 SVGIG (reference sequence). Here the CDR3 reads CAWTPQGNTEAFF. Here the CDR3 DNA reads TGTGCCTGGACCCCGCAGGGAAACACTGAAGCTTTCTTT.

This clone appeared a single time. The chain uses TRBV7-9 and TRBJ2-1; 8 bases agree with TRBD2. The length of the CDR3 is 15 residues. Germline CDR1 reads SEHNR; CDR2 reads FQNEAQ (reference sequence). V was clipped by 5 bases and J by 4 bases; unmatched bases: 7. In DNA, the CDR3 is TGTGCCAGCAGCCATAGCGGGGTGACGTACAATGAGCAGTTCTTC. Translation gives CASSHSGVTYNEQFF. Combining the CDR3 with reference TRBV7-9 and TRBJ2-1 gives the whole variable domain DTGVSQNPRHKITKRGQNVTFRCDPISEHNRLYWYRQTLGQGPEFLTYFQNEAQLEKSRLLSDRFSAERPKGSFSTLEIQRTEQGDSAMYLCASSHSGVTYNEQFFGPGTRLTVL.

The chain recombines TRBV10-3 with TRBJ1-1, with a possible D match to TRBD1 (5 bases). Germline lookup yields CDR1 ENHRY and CDR2 SYGVKD. The CDR3 covers 14 residues. V lost 6 bases, J lost 0 bases, and 11 bases lay in between. The CDR3 region is CAIRAREMNTEAFF. The CDR3 bases are TGTGCCATCAGGGCCAGGGAAATGAACACTGAAGCTTTCTTT.

The chain is built from TRBV6-1 and TRBJ1-4; tentative D call: TRBD1 (5 bases). Germline assignment: CDR1 MNHNS and CDR2 SASEGT. This CDR3 region has 17 residues. Trimming pared 0 bases from V and 8 bases from J, leaving 19 bases between. CDR3 in amino acids: CASSEALGDPGREKLFF. CDR3 in DNA: TGTGCCAGCAGTGAAGCGCTAGGAGACCCAGGGCGGGAAAAACTGTTTTTT.

V is TRBV6-6 and J is TRBJ1-1, with TRBD1 matching over 7 bases. CDR1 and CDR2 from the germline V gene are MNHNY and SVGAGI (reference sequence). CDR3 length equals 14 residues. The trim removed 5 bases at V and 3 bases at J, leaving 6 bases unmatched. CDR3 sequence (DNA): TGTGCCAGCAGTAGCAGGGGGACCCACACTGAAGCTTTCTTT. Protein sequence: CASSSRGTHTEAFF.

The CDR3 loop is CASSSTGGSYNEQFF. The CDR3 coding sequence is TGCGCCAGCAGCTCTACAGGGGGCTCCTACAATGAGCAGTTCTTC. The V call is TRBV5-1, the J call TRBJ2-1, with TRBD1 matching over 8 bases. The length of the CDR3 is 15 residues. Trimming removed 3 bases from V and 0 bases from J; junction bases left unmatched: 2. Germline V gene lookup returns CDR1 SGHRS and CDR2 YFSETQ. Filled out from reference TRBV5-1 and TRBJ2-1, the complete variable domain reads KAGVTQTPRYLIKTRGQQVTLSCSPISGHRSVSWYQQTPGQGLQFLFEYFSETQRNKGNFPGRFSGRQFSNSRSEMNVSTLELGDSALYLCASSSTGGSYNEQFFGPGTRLTVL.

The chain carries TRBV10-3 and TRBJ1-5, with D uncertain. The V gene lost 3 bases and the J gene lost 7 bases, with 7 bases spanning the gap. Germline V gene data show CDR1 as ENHRY and CDR2 as SYGVKD. This CDR3 spans 12 amino acids. CDR3 sequence reads: CAISEQQQPQHF. CDR3 coding DNA: TGTGCCATCAGTGAACAACAGCAGCCCCAGCATTTT.

The rearrangement joins TRBV6-5 to TRBJ1-6, with 9 bases identical to TRBD1. This CDR3 is built from 15 residues. V lost 2 bases, J lost 10 bases, and 6 bases stayed unmatched. The germline CDR1 and CDR2 sequences are MNHEY and SVGAGI. CDR3 loop: CASSYVGQGFSPLHF. The CDR3 DNA is TGTGCCAGCAGTTACGTGGGACAGGGCTTCTCACCCCTCCACTTT.

In the case of this clone: The sample has other DNA sequences that encode this CDR3 too. The gene calls are TRBV9 and TRBJ1-1, with D unresolved. The germline V gene encodes CDR1 SGDLS and CDR2 YYNGEE. V was trimmed by 2 bases and J by 1 base, leaving 6 bases between them. The CDR3 is made up of 13 amino acids. CDR3 sequence: CASSVTPNTEAFF. CDR3 nucleotides: TGTGCCAGCAGCGTGACACCGAACACTGAAGCTTTCTTT. Looking up the rest from reference TRBV9 and TRBJ1-1 gives the full variable domain: DSGVTQTPKHLITATGQRVTLRCSPRSGDLSVYWYQQSLDQGLQFLIQYYNGEERAKGNILERFSAQQFPDLHSELNLSSLELGDSALYFCASSVTPNTEAFFGQGTRLTVV.

The gene calls are TRBV5-4 and TRBJ1-6; the D is unclear. The CDR3 sequence is 14 residues long. The ends were cut back, 3 bases at V and 5 bases at J, with 9 bases in the middle. From germline, CDR1 is SGHNT and CDR2 YYREEE (reference sequence). The CDR3 here is CASSSGSHNSPLHF. The CDR3 nucleotides are TGTGCCAGCAGCTCCGGGTCCCATAATTCACCCCTCCACTTT. Full variable domain (missing parts from reference TRBV5-4 and TRBJ1-6): ETGVTQSPTHLIKTRGQQVTLRCSSQSGHNTVSWYQQALGQGPQFIFQYYREEENGRGNFPPRFSGLQFPNYSSELNVNALELDDSALYLCASSSGSHNSPLHFGNGTRLTVT.

J is TRBJ2-1 and V is TRBV25-1, with D possibly TRBD2 on 5 matching bases. CDR3 length: 16 residues. Looked up from germline, CDR1 is MGHDK and CDR2 is SYGVNS. The V gene lost 1 base and the J gene lost 4 bases, with 14 bases spanning the gap. This CDR3 is CASSESRGWEYNEQFF. CDR3 coding DNA: TGTGCCAGCAGTGAATCGCGCGGCTGGGAGTACAATGAGCAGTTCTTC.

The chain couples TRBV5-4 to TRBJ2-7, with 10 bases lining up with TRBD1. CDR1 and CDR2 (germline): SGHNT, YYREEE (reference sequence). The CDR3 spans 16 residues. V was clipped by 0 bases and J by 4 bases; unmatched bases: 7. CDR3 loop: CASSLASRTGGYEQYF. The CDR3 region has the DNA TGTGCCAGCAGCTTGGCCTCTCGGACAGGGGGTTACGAGCAGTACTTC.

The chain employs TRBV6-1 and TRBJ1-4; tentatively, D is TRBD1 (5 bases). Between the trimmed V and J ends, which lost 4 bases and 9 bases, there was a span of 21 bases. Germline loops: CDR1 MNHNS, CDR2 SASEGT. The CDR3 has 16 residues. The DNA of the CDR3 is TGTGCCAGCAGTGCGATAAGGGGCGCACCTTTGAAAAAACTGTTTTTT. It yields the protein CASSAIRGAPLKKLFF.

The J gene is TRBJ1-5, the V gene TRBV4-3, with TRBD1 as a possible D gene (6 bases). The ends were cut back, 0 bases at V and 9 bases at J, with 9 bases in the middle. The germline V gene has CDR1 LGHNA and CDR2 YSLEER. CDR3 size: 13 residues. In nucleotides, the CDR3 is TGCGCCAGCAGCCAAGAACTCAGGGGGCCCCAGCATTTT. As protein: CASSQELRGPQHF.

The chain is built from TRBV5-1 and TRBJ1-2; 9 positions match TRBD1. The CDR3 contains 14 residues. The germline V gene encodes CDR1 SGHRS and CDR2 YFSETQ. The J segment lost 8 bases and the V segment lost 3 bases, leaving 8 bases of the junction unmatched. This CDR3 is CASSSRDRDLGYTF. The CDR3 region has the DNA TGCGCCAGCAGCTCCCGGGACAGGGACCTAGGCTACACCTTC.

The chain carries TRBV2 and TRBJ1-2; 7 nucleotides line up with TRBD1. Germline V gene sequence: CDR1 SNHLY, CDR2 FYNNEI. The CDR3 is 15 residues long. Trimming took 6 bases from V and 4 from J; bases not matched to a gene: 11. The CDR3 region has the DNA TGTGCCAGCAGCCCAACGGGACAGTTCTCCTATGGCTACACCTTC. It specifies CASSPTGQFSYGYTF.

The V gene is TRBV5-4, the J gene TRBJ2-1; 8 positions agree with TRBD2. CDR3 length: 16 amino acids. Germline trimming cut 3 bases from V and 8 bases from J; bases unmatched to any gene: 13. Per germline, CDR1 SGHNT and CDR2 YYREEE (reference sequence). The CDR3 DNA reads TGTGCCAGCAGCTCTGCCGGGACTAGGAGTGTGCATGAGCAGTTCTTC. Amino acids: CASSSAGTRSVHEQFF. Combining the CDR3 with reference TRBV5-4 and TRBJ2-1 gives the whole variable domain ETGVTQSPTHLIKTRGQQVTLRCSSQSGHNTVSWYQQALGQGPQFIFQYYREEENGRGNFPPRFSGLQFPNYSSELNVNALELDDSALYLCASSSAGTRSVHEQFFGPGTRLTVL.

The V gene is TRBV28, the J gene TRBJ2-7; TRBD1 matches at 10 bases. The CDR3 length is 15 residues. Germline V gene data show CDR1 as MDHEN and CDR2 as SYDVKM. V shed 3 bases, J shed 4 bases, and the junction held 6 bases outside the gene matches. CDR3 in amino acids: CASSLTGGAGYEQYF. The CDR3 DNA reads as TGTGCCAGCAGTTTGACAGGGGGCGCAGGTTACGAGCAGTACTTC.

The gene calls are TRBV27 and TRBJ2-2; 7 bases line up with TRBD2. This CDR3 has 13 amino acids. The V and J ends lost 2 bases and 8 bases, in that order; junction bases with no gene match: 2. The germline V gene encodes CDR1 MNHEY and CDR2 SMNVEV (reference sequence). As DNA, the CDR3 is TGTGCCAGCAGTTTAAAGCGGGGTGGGGAGCTGTTTTTT. Protein: CASSLKRGGELFF.

In its sample, this clone was seen once. The genes are TRBV15 and TRBJ1-2, with a possible D match to TRBD1 (5 bases). This CDR3 contains 15 residues. The germline gives CDR1 LNHNV, CDR2 YYDKDF (reference sequence). Deletions cut 3 bases from V and 6 bases from J, with 17 bases between. CDR3 sequence reads: CATSSVWQGVNGYTF. CDR3 nucleotide sequence: TGTGCCACCAGCAGTGTTTGGCAGGGCGTCAATGGCTACACCTTC.

The CDR3 protein is CAWRQVKNTEAFF. DNA of the CDR3: TGTGCCTGGAGACAGGTTAAGAACACTGAAGCTTTCTTT. The chain carries TRBV30 and TRBJ1-1; TRBD1 might be the D (5 bases). Germline assignment: CDR1 GTSNPN and CDR2 SVGIG (reference sequence). Trimming left V 3 bases short and J 1 base short, with 9 bases between. The CDR3 extends over 13 amino acids.